This T cell receptor beta chain was profiled in a study of T cells in Graves' hyperthyroidism and ophthalmopathy. The CDR3 is 14 amino acids. J was trimmed by 11 bases and V by 5 bases; bases with no gene match: 14. Germline CDR1 is SGHTA and CDR2 is FQGNSA. Amplified regions were TCR beta CDR3 sequences from RNA transcripts. First-round RT-PCR targeting the TCR CDR3 was performed with the HTBI primer set. MiXCR was run by TCRdb on the multiplex PCR reads, yielding one entry per CDR3 protein. Altogether approximately 640,000 distinct CDR3 sequences are present, less than 45% being singletons, with the ten largest covering about 7.7%.

This TCR was sampled from an adult man with Graves' disease, either hyperthyroidism or ophthalmopathy (not recorded which). The genes are TRBV7-2 and TRBJ1-1, with 7 bases aligning to TRBD1. The sample consisted of peripheral blood or thyroid tissue (not recorded which). The CDR3 nucleotides are TGTGCCAGCAGCCCAGAGACAGGGTTAGGGGAGGCTTTCTTT. Protein product: CASSPETGLGEAFF.